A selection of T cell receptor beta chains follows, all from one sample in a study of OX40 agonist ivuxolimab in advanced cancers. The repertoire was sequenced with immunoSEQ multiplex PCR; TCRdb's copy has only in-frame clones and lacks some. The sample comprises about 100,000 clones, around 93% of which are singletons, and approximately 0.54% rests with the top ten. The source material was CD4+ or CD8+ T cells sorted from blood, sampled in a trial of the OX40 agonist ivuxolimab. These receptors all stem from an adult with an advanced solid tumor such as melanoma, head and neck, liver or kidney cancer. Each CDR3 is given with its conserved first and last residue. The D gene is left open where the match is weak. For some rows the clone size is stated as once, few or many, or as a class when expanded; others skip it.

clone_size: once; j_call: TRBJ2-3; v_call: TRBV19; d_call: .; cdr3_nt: TGTGCCAGTAGTAAAGTGTACACAGATACGCAGTATTTT; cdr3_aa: CASSKVYTDTQYF
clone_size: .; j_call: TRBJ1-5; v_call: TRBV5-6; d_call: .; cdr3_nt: TGTGCCAGCAGCTTCGGCCAGTATAGCAATCAGCCCCAGCATTTT; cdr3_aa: CASSFGQYSNQPQHF
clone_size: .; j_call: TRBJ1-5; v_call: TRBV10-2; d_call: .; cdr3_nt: TGCGCCAGCACCCCGACAGGAACGCAGCCCCAGCATTTT; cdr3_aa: CASTPTGTQPQHF
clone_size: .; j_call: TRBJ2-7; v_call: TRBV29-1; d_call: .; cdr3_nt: TGCAGCGTTGTTAGCTCCTACGAGCAGTACTTC; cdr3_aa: CSVVSSYEQYF
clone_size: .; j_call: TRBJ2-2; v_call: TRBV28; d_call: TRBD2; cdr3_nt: TGTGCCAGCAGATTAGCGGGAGTGGACACCGGGGAGCTGTTTTTT; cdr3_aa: CASRLAGVDTGELFF
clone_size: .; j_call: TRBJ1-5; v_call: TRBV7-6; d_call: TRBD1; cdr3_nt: TGTGCCAGCAGCCAATGGACAGGCCTCAATCAGCCCCAGCATTTT; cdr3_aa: CASSQWTGLNQPQHF
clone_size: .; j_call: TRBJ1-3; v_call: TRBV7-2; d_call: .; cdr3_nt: TGTGCCAGCAGCTTAGCGCTCCCTGGGGACACCATATATTTT; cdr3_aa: CASSLALPGDTIYF
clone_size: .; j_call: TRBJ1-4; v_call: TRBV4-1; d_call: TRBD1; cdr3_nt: TGCGCCAGCAGCGAGTCCGGGGGGGGACAGGGCCTTGAAAAACTGTTTTTT; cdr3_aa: CASSESGGGQGLEKLFF
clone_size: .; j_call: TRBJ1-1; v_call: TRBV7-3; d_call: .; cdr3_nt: TGTGCCAGCAGCGTCGTTGGGTCCGGAGCTGAAGCTTTCTTT; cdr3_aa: CASSVVGSGAEAFF
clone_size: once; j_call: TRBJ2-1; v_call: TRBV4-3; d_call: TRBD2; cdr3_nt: TGCGCCAGCAGCCAAGAACTAGCGTGGGAGCAGTTCTTC; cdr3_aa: CASSQELAWEQFF
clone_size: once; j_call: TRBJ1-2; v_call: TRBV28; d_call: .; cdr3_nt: TGTGCCAGCAGTTTCAAAGGGAACTATGGCTACACCTTC; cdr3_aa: CASSFKGNYGYTF
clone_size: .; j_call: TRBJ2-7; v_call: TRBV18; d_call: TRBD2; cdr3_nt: TGTGCCAGCTCACCACTGACTAGCGGGAGCTCCTACGAGCAGTACTTC; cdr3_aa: CASSPLTSGSSYEQYF
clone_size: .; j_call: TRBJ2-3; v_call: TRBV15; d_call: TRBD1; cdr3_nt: TGTGCCACCAGCAGAGGTCTTAAGGGGGCGGTAGATACGCAGTATTTT; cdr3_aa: CATSRGLKGAVDTQYF
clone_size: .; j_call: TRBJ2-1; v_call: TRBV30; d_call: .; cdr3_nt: TGTGCCTGGAGTTCTGGGGGGAGCTCCTACAATGAGCAGTTCTTC; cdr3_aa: CAWSSGGSSYNEQFF
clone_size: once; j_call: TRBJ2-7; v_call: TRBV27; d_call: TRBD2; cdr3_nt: TGTGCCAGCAGTCCATGGACTAGCGGCTACGAGCAGTACTTC; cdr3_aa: CASSPWTSGYEQYF
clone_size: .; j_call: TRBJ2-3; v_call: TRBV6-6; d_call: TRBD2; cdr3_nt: TGTGCCAGCAGTTCCGCGGGACTAGCGCCAGATACGCAGTATTTT; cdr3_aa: CASSSAGLAPDTQYF
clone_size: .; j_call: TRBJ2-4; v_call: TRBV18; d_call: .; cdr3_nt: TGTGCCAGCTCACCGCTGGTAGGGTCGAACATTCAGTACTTC; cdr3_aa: CASSPLVGSNIQYF
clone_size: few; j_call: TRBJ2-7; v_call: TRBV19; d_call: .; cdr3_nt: TGTGCCAGCCGACAGCGGCCGACCTACGAGCAGTACTTC; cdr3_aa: CASRQRPTYEQYF
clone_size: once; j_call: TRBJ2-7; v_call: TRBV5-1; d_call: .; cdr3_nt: TGCGCCAGCAGCCCAGGGCGAGAGCGCTTCTTC; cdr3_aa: CASSPGRERFF
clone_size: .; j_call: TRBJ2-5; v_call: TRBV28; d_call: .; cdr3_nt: TGTGCCAGCAGGGGAAGCGGAGTGGCAGAGACCCAGTACTTC; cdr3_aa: CASRGSGVAETQYF
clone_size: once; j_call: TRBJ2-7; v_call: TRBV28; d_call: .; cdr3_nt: TGTGCCAGCCGCCGATCACCGGGTCCGATTGTCCCCTACGAGCAGTACTTC; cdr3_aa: CASRRSPGPIVPYEQYF
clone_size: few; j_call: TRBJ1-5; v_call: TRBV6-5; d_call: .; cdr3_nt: TGTGCCAGCAGTTACTGGCCCCCGGGAAATCAGCCCCAGCATTTT; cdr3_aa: CASSYWPPGNQPQHF
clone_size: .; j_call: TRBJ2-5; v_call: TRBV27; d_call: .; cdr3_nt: TGTGCCAGCAGTCCCCGGAGGGTAGCTTCCGAGACCCAGTACTTC; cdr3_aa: CASSPRRVASETQYF
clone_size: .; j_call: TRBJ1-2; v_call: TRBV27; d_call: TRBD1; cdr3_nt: TGTGCCAGCAGTCAACGAGGAACCGGGACAGGGTATGGCTACACCTTC; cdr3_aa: CASSQRGTGTGYGYTF
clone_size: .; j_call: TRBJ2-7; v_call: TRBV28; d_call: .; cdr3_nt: TGTGCCGTGAGGGGGGGCGGGTACGAGCAGTACTTC; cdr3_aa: CAVRGGGYEQYF
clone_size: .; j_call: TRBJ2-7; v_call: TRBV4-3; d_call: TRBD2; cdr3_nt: TGCGCCAGCAGCCAAGCGGTAGCGGGAGTTAGGGGGTTGCGCGAGCAGTACTTC; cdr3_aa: CASSQAVAGVRGLREQYF
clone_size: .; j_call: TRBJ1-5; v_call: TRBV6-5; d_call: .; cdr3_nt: TGTGCCAGCAGTACAGGAAATCAGCCCCAGCATTTT; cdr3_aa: CASSTGNQPQHF
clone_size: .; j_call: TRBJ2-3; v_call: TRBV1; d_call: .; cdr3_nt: TGCACCAGCAGCCCGCCCCCTTGGACTAGCGGGAGAGATACGCAGTATTTT; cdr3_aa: CTSSPPPWTSGRDTQYF
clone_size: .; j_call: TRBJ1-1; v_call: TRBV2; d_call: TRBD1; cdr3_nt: TGTGCCAGCAGGGCCCGGACAGGGGGGGACACTGAAGCTTTCTTT; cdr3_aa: CASRARTGGDTEAFF
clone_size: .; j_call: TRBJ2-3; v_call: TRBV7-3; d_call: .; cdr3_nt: TGTGCCAGCAGCTTAACAGGGACTCTATTGGATACGCAGTATTTT; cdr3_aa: CASSLTGTLLDTQYF
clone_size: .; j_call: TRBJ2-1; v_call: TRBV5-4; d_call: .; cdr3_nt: TGTGCCAGCAGCCCCGGAGGGCCCAACAATGAGCAGTTCTTC; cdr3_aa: CASSPGGPNNEQFF
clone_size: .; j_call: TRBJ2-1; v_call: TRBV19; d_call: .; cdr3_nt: TGTGCCAGTAGGCTAGTAGGACTACCGGACAATGAGCAGTTCTTC; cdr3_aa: CASRLVGLPDNEQFF
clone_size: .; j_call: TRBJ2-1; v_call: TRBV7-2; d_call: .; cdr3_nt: TGTGCCAGCAGCGCGGGGACACTCTCCTACAATGAGCAGTTCTTC; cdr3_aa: CASSAGTLSYNEQFF
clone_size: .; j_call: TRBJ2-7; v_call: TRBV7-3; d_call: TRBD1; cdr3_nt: TGTGCCAGCAGCTTACTCGGACAGGGCGACGAGCAGTACTTC; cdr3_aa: CASSLLGQGDEQYF
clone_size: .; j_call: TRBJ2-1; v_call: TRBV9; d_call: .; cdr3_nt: TGTGCCAGCAGCGCCCCAAATGCCGGGTACAATGAGCAGTTCTTC; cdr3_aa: CASSAPNAGYNEQFF
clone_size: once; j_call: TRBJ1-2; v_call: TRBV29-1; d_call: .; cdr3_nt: TGCAGCGATAAACAGGATTACTATGGCTACACCTTC; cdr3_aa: CSDKQDYYGYTF
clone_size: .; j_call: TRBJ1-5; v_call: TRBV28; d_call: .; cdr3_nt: TGTGCCAGCAGTCAGGGGCGGCAGCCCCAGCATTTT; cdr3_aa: CASSQGRQPQHF
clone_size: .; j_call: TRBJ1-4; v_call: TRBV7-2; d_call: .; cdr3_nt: TGTGCCAGCATGGGGAGAGCTTCCACTAATGAAAAACTGTTTTTT; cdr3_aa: CASMGRASTNEKLFF
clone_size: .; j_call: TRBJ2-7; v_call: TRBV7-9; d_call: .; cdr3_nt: TGTGCCAGCAGCTTGGGCAAGTACGAGCAGTACTTC; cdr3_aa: CASSLGKYEQYF
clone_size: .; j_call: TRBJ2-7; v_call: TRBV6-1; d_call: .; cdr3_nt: TGTGCCAGCGGGGGCAGTCTACCCTACGAGCAGTACTTC; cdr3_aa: CASGGSLPYEQYF
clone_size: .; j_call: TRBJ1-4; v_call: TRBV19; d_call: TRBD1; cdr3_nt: TGTGCCAGTAGTAGACAGGGCTCCCTTTTTGCAACTAATGAAAAACTGTTTTTT; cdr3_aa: CASSRQGSLFATNEKLFF
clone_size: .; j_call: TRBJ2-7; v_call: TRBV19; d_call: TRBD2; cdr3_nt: TGTGCCAGTAGTTCACGGACTAGCGGTACCTACGAGCAGTACTTC; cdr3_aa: CASSSRTSGTYEQYF
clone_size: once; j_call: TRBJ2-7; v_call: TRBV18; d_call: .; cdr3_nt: TGTGCCAGCTCACCCGGTACTACGCCCTACGAGCAGTACTTC; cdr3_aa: CASSPGTTPYEQYF
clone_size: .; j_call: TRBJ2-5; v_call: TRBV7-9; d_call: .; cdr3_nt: TGTGCCAGCAGCTCGGTGGGGTACCAAGAGACCCAGTACTTC; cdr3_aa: CASSSVGYQETQYF
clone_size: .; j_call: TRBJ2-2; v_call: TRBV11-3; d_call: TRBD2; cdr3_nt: TGTGCCAGCAGCCTAGGGGGACTAGCGGGAGGAGACACCGGGGAGCTGTTTTTT; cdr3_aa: CASSLGGLAGGDTGELFF
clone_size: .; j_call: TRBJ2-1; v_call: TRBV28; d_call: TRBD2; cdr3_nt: TGTGCCAGCAGTCCCACTAGCGGCTGGTGGGTCTATGAGCAGTTCTTC; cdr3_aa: CASSPTSGWWVYEQFF
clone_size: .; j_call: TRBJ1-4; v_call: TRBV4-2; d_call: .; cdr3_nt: TGTGCCAGCAGCCAAGAGGGCGGTCCCGTGGATGGACTGTTTTTT; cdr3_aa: CASSQEGGPVDGLFF
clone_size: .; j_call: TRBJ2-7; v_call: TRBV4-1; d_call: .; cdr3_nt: TGCGCCAGCAGCCAAGATAACGGTCCCACGGGCTACGAGCAGTACTTC; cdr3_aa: CASSQDNGPTGYEQYF
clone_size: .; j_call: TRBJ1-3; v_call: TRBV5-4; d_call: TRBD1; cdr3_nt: TGTGCCAGCAGCGTACAGGGGAGTAACACCATATATTTT; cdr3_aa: CASSVQGSNTIYF
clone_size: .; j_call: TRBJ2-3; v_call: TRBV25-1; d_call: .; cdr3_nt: TGTGCCAGCAGTGCGCCAGGGGAAGGAGATACGCAGTATTTT; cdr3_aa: CASSAPGEGDTQYF
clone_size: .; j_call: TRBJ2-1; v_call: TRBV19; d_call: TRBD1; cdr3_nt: TGTGCCAGTACTGGGGCCTTGGGACAGGGTTTCTACAATGAGCAGTTCTTC; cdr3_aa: CASTGALGQGFYNEQFF
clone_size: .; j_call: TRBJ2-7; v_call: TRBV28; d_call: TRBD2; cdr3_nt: TGTGCCAGCAGTTCGGGAGGTTTCACCTACGAGCAGTACTTC; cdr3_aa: CASSSGGFTYEQYF
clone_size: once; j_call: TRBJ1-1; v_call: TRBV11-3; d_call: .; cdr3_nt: TGTGCCAGCACATCTTACAGGACTGAAGCTTTCTTT; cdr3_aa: CASTSYRTEAFF
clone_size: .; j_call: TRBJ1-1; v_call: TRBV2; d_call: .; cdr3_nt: TGTGCCAGCAGGTACGGACATAGCATGGGAGCTTTCTTT; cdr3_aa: CASRYGHSMGAFF
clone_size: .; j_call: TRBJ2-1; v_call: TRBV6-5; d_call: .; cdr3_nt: TGTGCCAGCAGTTACTCTTCTTGGGGAAATGAGCAGTTCTTC; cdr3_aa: CASSYSSWGNEQFF